This is a list of T cell receptor beta chains from one sample in a study of technical replicates of blood from a handful of donors. Clones were sequenced by immunoSEQ multiplex PCR, and TCRdb holds only the in-frame ones, with some missing. The table has 65,000 to 85,000 clones, approximately 96% seen once. Material for sequencing was T cells isolated from PBMCs. The receptors stem from a human donor in good health. The CDR3 runs from the conserved cysteine through the conserved F or W. The D gene is left open where the match is weak. The size field is filled for only some rows; it gives once, few, many or a size class.

abundance | d_gene | j_gene | v_gene | CDR3aa | CDR3nt
NA | NA | TRBJ2-4 | TRBV4-1 | CASSPIQNIQYF | TGCGCCAGCAGCCCTATCCAAAACATTCAGTACTTC
NA | TRBD2 | TRBJ2-5 | TRBV9 | CASSVYGGGALETQYF | TGTGCCAGCAGCGTATACGGCGGGGGGGCGTTAGAGACCCAGTACTTC
NA | NA | TRBJ1-1 | TRBV4-1 | CASSPTGYVGRRTEAFF | TGCGCCAGCAGCCCTACAGGGTACGTGGGACGGCGGACTGAAGCTTTCTTT
NA | NA | TRBJ1-2 | TRBV7-9 | CASSLAGGGEAVLGYTF | TGTGCCAGCAGCTTAGCGGGGGGTGGGGAAGCAGTGCTTGGCTACACCTTC
NA | NA | TRBJ2-7 | TRBV11-2 | CASSGGLRYEQYF | TGTGCCAGCAGCGGCGGGCTCCGCTACGAGCAGTACTTC
NA | NA | TRBJ2-7 | TRBV5-6 | CASRLYARQGRDEQYF | TGTGCCAGCAGACTATACGCTAGACAGGGGAGGGACGAGCAGTACTTC
NA | TRBD2 | TRBJ2-2 | TRBV28 | CASSSYLPGLAVFTGELFF | TGTGCCAGCAGTTCCTATCTACCGGGACTAGCGGTATTCACCGGGGAGCTGTTTTTT
NA | NA | TRBJ1-6 | TRBV7-2 | CASTPKRHELGFWDSPLHF | TGTGCCAGCACCCCCAAGCGGCACGAGTTAGGGTTCTGGGATTCACCCCTCCACTTT
NA | NA | TRBJ2-1 | TRBV11-2 | CAIIGGPVNEQFF | TGTGCCATCATCGGAGGGCCGGTCAATGAGCAGTTCTTC
NA | TRBD2 | TRBJ2-1 | TRBV6-5 | CASAIAGPANNEQFF | TGTGCCAGCGCAATAGCGGGGCCCGCCAACAATGAGCAGTTCTTC
once | NA | TRBJ2-1 | TRBV7-6 | CASSSLSLGEIRNEQFF | TGTGCCAGCAGCTCACTAAGCCTCGGGGAGATTCGCAATGAGCAGTTCTTC
NA | TRBD2 | TRBJ2-1 | TRBV5-4 | CATEEVGLRGEQFF | TGTGCCACCGAGGAAGTGGGACTACGGGGGGAGCAGTTCTTC
NA | NA | TRBJ1-1 | TRBV2 | CASSDRGRRTEAFF | TGTGCCAGCAGTGACAGGGGCAGGCGGACTGAAGCTTTCTTT
once | NA | TRBJ2-5 | TRBV29-1 | CSVEVSGAGQETQYF | TGCAGCGTTGAAGTTAGTGGGGCAGGCCAAGAGACCCAGTACTTC
NA | NA | TRBJ2-5 | TRBV19 | CASTRRGGVETQYF | TGTGCCAGTACCCGAAGGGGGGGGGTAGAGACCCAGTACTTC